This is a list of T cell receptor beta chains from one sample in a study of memory CD4+ T cells and cytomegalovirus serostatus. Generated by immunoSEQ multiplex PCR, the TCRdb table keeps only in-frame clones and is missing some. The profile covers just under 60,000 clones, with 80% to 85% appearing a single time and more than 1% taken by the ten largest. The sample consisted of memory CD4+ T cells from blood. All receptors come from an adult in good health and CMV-seronegative. CDR3s include the opening cysteine and the closing phenylalanine or tryptophan. Fields, in order: J gene, D gene, clone size, V gene, CDR3 length, CDR3 DNA, CDR3 protein. A D gene is named only where the DNA matches it firmly. Clone size appears in some rows only: once, few, many, or a class for an expanded clone.

TRBJ2-3,.,.,TRBV28,11,TGTGCCAGCAGTTACGCTGATACGCAGTATTTT,CASSYADTQYF
TRBJ2-7,.,once,TRBV11-2,14,TGTGCCAGCAGCTTAAATCACAGGCTCTACGAGCAGTACTTC,CASSLNHRLYEQYF
TRBJ1-1,TRBD1,.,TRBV6-5,15,TGTGCCAGCAGGTTAAGGGACAGAGTGAACACTGAAGCTTTCTTT,CASRLRDRVNTEAFF
TRBJ1-4,.,once,TRBV30,13,TGTGCCTGGGCCGGAGGGCTAGAGGAAAAACTGTTTTTT,CAWAGGLEEKLFF
TRBJ2-7,TRBD2,few,TRBV2,13,TGTGCCAGCAGTGGACTAGCGGGACTCGAGCAGTACTTC,CASSGLAGLEQYF
TRBJ2-1,TRBD2,.,TRBV9,16,TGTGCCAGCAGCGGGGGCGGGAGGGCCGACTACAATGAGCAGTTCTTC,CASSGGGRADYNEQFF
TRBJ2-7,.,.,TRBV20-1,11,TGCAGTGTCTCTTCTCGGTTCGAGCAGTACTTC,CSVSSRFEQYF
TRBJ1-6,.,.,TRBV29-1,13,TGCAGCGTTGGGGTGGACTATAATTCACCCCTCCACTTT,CSVGVDYNSPLHF
TRBJ1-1,.,.,TRBV28,14,TGTGCCAGCAGACCCCTGGAGGGGCGGACTGAAGCTTTCTTT,CASRPLEGRTEAFF
TRBJ2-2,TRBD1,few,TRBV9,14,TGTGCCAGCAGCGCGGGACAGGGTACCGGGGAGCTGTTTTTT,CASSAGQGTGELFF
TRBJ2-2,TRBD1,.,TRBV7-2,15,TGTGCCAGCAGCCCCCAAGGGGGCAACACCGGGGAGCTGTTTTTT,CASSPQGGNTGELFF